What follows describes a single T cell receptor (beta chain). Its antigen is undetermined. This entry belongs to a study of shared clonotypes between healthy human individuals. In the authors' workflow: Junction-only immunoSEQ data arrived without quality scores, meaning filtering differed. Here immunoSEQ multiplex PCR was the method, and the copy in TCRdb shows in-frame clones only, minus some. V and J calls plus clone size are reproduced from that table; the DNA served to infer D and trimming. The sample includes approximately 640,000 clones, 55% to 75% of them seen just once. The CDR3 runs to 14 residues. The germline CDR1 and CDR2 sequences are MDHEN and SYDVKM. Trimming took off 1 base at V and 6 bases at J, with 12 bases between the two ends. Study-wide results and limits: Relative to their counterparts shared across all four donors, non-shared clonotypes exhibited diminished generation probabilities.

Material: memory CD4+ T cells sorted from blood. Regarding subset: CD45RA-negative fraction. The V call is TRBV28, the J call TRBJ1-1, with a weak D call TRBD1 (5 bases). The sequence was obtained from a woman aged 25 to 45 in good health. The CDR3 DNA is TGTGCCAGCAGTTTATATCCAGGGTTAGCTGAAGCTTTCTTT. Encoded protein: CASSLYPGLAEAFF.